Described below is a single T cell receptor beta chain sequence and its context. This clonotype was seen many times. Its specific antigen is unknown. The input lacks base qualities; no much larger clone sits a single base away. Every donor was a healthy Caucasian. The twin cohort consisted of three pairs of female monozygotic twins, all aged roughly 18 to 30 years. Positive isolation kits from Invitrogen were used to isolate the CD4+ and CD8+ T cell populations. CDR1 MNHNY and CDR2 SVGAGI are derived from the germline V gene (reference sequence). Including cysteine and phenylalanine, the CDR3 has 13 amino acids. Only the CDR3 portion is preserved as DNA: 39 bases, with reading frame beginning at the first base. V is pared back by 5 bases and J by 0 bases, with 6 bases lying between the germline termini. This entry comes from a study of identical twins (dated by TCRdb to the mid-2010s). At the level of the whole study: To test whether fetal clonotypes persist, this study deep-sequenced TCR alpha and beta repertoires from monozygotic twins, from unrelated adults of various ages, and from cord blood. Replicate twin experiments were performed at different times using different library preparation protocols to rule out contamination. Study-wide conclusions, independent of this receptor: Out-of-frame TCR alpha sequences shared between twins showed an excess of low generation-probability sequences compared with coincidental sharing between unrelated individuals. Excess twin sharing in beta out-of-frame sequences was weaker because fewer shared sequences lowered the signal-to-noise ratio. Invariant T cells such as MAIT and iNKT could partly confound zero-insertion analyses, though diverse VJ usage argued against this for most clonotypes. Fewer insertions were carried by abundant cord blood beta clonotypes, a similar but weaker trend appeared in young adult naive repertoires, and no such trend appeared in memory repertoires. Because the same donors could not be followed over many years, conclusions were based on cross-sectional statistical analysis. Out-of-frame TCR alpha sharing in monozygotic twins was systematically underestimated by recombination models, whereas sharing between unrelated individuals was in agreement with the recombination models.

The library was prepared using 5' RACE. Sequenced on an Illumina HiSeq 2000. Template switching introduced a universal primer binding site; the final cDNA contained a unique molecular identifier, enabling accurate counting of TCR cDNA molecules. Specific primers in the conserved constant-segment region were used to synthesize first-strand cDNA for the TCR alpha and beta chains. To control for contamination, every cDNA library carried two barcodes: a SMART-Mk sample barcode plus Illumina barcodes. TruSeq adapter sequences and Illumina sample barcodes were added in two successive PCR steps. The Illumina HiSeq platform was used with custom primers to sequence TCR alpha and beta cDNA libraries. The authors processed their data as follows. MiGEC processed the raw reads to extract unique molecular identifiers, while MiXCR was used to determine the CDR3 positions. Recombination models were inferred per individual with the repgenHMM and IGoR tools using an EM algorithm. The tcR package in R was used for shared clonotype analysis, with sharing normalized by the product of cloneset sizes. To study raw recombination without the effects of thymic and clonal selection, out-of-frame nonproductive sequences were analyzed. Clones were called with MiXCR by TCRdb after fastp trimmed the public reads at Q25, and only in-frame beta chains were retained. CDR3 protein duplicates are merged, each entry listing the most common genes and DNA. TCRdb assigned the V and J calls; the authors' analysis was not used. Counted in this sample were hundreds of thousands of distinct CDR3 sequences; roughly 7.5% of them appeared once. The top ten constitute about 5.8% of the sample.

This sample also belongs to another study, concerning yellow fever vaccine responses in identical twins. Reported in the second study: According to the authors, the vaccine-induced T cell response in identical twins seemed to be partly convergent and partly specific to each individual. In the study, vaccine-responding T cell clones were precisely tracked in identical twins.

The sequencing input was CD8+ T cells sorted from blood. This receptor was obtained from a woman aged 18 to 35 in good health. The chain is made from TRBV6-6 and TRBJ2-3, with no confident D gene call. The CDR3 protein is CASSPDSTDTQYF. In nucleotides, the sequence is TGTGCCAGCAGTCCCGACAGCACAGATACGCAGTATTTT.